Each of the 20 T cell receptor beta chains below was sequenced from the same sample in a study of cytomegalovirus exposure and HLA in healthy donors. The assay was immunoSEQ multiplex PCR, and TCRdb's table has in-frame clones only and misses some. The table shows approximately 54,000 clones, with roughly 87% occurring only once. The sample comprised PBMCs. The source of these receptors is a woman between 18 and 29 years old in good health and CMV-seropositive.

The chain carries TRBV15 and TRBJ2-7; 13 bases map to TRBD2. From germline, CDR1 is LNHNV and CDR2 YYDKDF (reference sequence). Unmatched junction bases numbered 4, after V lost 5 bases and J lost 3 bases. The CDR3 sequence is 15 residues long. As DNA, the CDR3 is TGTGCCACCAGCTCACTAGCGGGGGGGTTCTACGAGCAGTACTTC. Amino acid sequence: CATSSLAGGFYEQYF.

V gene TRBV15 combines with J gene TRBJ1-4; 10 bases align to TRBD1. The CDR3 is 16 residues long. The V gene end was trimmed by 1 base and the J gene end by 3 bases; junction bases not matched to a gene: 2. The germline CDR1 and CDR2 sequences are LNHNV and YYDKDF (reference sequence). CDR3 DNA: TGTGCCACCAGCAGAGGACAGGGGGCGGCTAATGAAAAACTGTTTTTT. Translating gives CATSRGQGAANEKLFF.

The V and J genes are TRBV5-6 and TRBJ2-1; TRBD1 matches 11 bases. The germline V gene encodes CDR1 SGHDT and CDR2 YYEEEE. After removal of 4 bases from V and 5 bases from J, the junction contained 8 bases not matched to a gene. The CDR3 runs to 16 residues. Here the CDR3 reads CASSRKRDRGNNEQFF. The DNA for the CDR3 is TGTGCCAGCAGCCGGAAGAGGGACAGGGGGAACAATGAGCAGTTCTTC.

V usage is TRBV30 and J usage is TRBJ1-1; 8 bases map to TRBD1. The CDR3 is 14 residues long. Germline assignment: CDR1 GTSNPN and CDR2 SVGIG (reference sequence). The V and J ends lost 0 bases and 9 bases, in that order; junction bases with no gene match: 9. The CDR3 bases are TGTGCCTGGAGTGTACTTGGCCAGGGGGCGCAAGCTTTCTTT. It is translated as CAWSVLGQGAQAFF.

This chain uses TRBV29-1 with TRBJ1-2; D is perhaps TRBD1 (5 bases). The V gene lost 6 bases and the J gene lost 4 bases, with 9 bases spanning the gap. CDR3 size: 11 residues. Germline lookup yields CDR1 SQVTM and CDR2 ANQGSEA. CDR3 region: CSVRDPYGYTF. As DNA, the CDR3 is TGCAGCGTCAGGGATCCCTATGGCTACACCTTC.

J is TRBJ1-6 and V is TRBV7-2; the match to TRBD1 covers 7 bases. J gave up 7 bases and V 0 bases, and 3 bases lay outside the gene matches. This CDR3 has 15 amino acids. Germline CDR1 reads SGHTA; CDR2 reads FQGNSA. The CDR3 nucleotides read TGTGCCAGCAGCTTAGCGCGACAGGGAAATTCACCCCTCCACTTT. This sequence encodes CASSLARQGNSPLHF.

This clone was counted between two and nine times. The chain uses TRBV9 and TRBJ2-1, with 8 bases matching TRBD2. CDR3 size: 14 residues. Germline values: CDR1 SGDLS, CDR2 YYNGEE. V was pared by 4 bases and J by 4 bases, with 4 bases of the junction left unmatched. CDR3: CASSLGGAYNEQFF. The CDR3 DNA is TGTGCCAGCAGCCTCGGGGGGGCGTACAATGAGCAGTTCTTC.

The rearrangement joins TRBV5-4 to TRBJ1-1; a possible D gene is TRBD1 (6 bases). V gave up 4 bases and J gave up 5 bases, with 18 bases separating them. The CDR3 sequence is 15 residues long. Germline CDR1 and CDR2: SGHNT and YYREEE (reference sequence). This chain's CDR3 is CASSNLDQGLTEAFF. Written as DNA, the CDR3 is TGTGCCAGCAGCAATCTCGATCAGGGGCTAACTGAAGCTTTCTTT.

The chain joins TRBV6-6 to TRBJ2-7, with D perhaps TRBD1 (5 bases). Germline V gives CDR1 MNHNY, CDR2 SVGAGI (reference sequence). Between the trimmed V and J ends, which lost 0 bases and 3 bases, there was a span of 15 bases. There are 16 residues in the CDR3. CDR3 loop: CASSYSLNGQGYEQYF. The DNA of the CDR3 is TGTGCCAGCAGTTACTCCTTGAATGGCCAGGGCTACGAGCAGTACTTC.

The chain has TRBV6-5 and TRBJ1-1; TRBD1 matches 7 bases. The CDR3 has 14 residues. From germline, CDR1 is MNHEY and CDR2 SVGAGI. V gave up 2 bases and J gave up 7 bases; unmatched junction bases: 7. The CDR3 sequence is CASSYRTGLLEAFF. In nucleotides, the CDR3 is TGTGCCAGCAGTTACAGGACAGGCCTCCTTGAAGCTTTCTTT.

The V call is TRBV4-1, the J call TRBJ2-1; a weak D match, TRBD1 (6 bases). Per germline, CDR1 MGHRA and CDR2 YSYEKL. V lost 1 base, J lost 3 bases, and 16 bases lay in between. The CDR3 has 17 residues. This CDR3 reads CASSQVPSGTNYNEQFF. In DNA, the CDR3 is TGCGCCAGCAGCCAAGTCCCCTCCGGGACAAACTACAATGAGCAGTTCTTC.

The rearrangement links TRBV5-6 to TRBJ2-6, with TRBD2 as a possible D gene (6 bases). Germline values: CDR1 SGHDT, CDR2 YYEEEE. Trimming pared 3 bases from V and 2 bases from J, leaving 18 bases between. CDR3 size: 18 residues. The CDR3 reads CASSSTGTYTAGANVLTF. As DNA, the CDR3 is TGTGCCAGCAGCTCTACGGGGACTTACACCGCTGGGGCCAACGTCCTGACTTTC. Supplemented by reference TRBV5-6 and TRBJ2-6, the full variable domain reads DAGVTQSPTHLIKTRGQQVTLRCSPKSGHDTVSWYQQALGQGPQFIFQYYEEEERQRGNFPDRFSGHQFPNYSSELNVNALLLGDSALYLCASSSTGTYTAGANVLTFGAGSRLTVL.

By frequency in the sample, this clone is medium-sized. The chain uses TRBV19 and TRBJ1-6; a weak D match, TRBD1 (6 bases). Germline V gene lookup returns CDR1 LNHDA and CDR2 SQIVND (reference sequence). This CDR3 is 16 amino acids long. Trimming removed 3 bases at V and 7 bases at J, with 16 bases between. The CDR3, as DNA: TGTGCCAGTAGTATCCATTTACAGGGTGACAATTCACCCCTCCACTTT. This codes for CASSIHLQGDNSPLHF.

This sequence joins TRBV5-1 and TRBJ2-2; TRBD1 matches at 8 bases. CDR3 length: 18 residues. Germline V lookup: CDR1 SGHRS, CDR2 YFSETQ. The V and J ends lost 4 bases and 3 bases, in that order; junction bases with no gene match: 14. CDR3 sequence (DNA): TGCGCCAGCAGCCCTCTCGGCCTCGGACAGGGTTACACCGGGGAGCTGTTTTTT. Amino acids: CASSPLGLGQGYTGELFF.

J is TRBJ1-5 and V is TRBV30; TRBD1 is a possible D gene (5 bases). Per the germline V gene, CDR1 is GTSNPN and CDR2 is SVGIG (reference sequence). V shed 2 bases and J shed 6 bases, with 14 bases lying between them. This CDR3 comprises 14 residues. CDR3 in amino acids: CAWSSGGGAQPQHF. The CDR3 DNA reads TGTGCCTGGAGTTCGGGCGGGGGAGCTCAGCCCCAGCATTTT.

The CDR3 loop reads CASSLMSGSSYNEQFF. CDR3 nucleotide sequence: TGCGCCAGCAGCTTGATGTCTGGGAGCTCCTACAATGAGCAGTTCTTC. The gene calls are TRBV5-1 and TRBJ2-1; possibly TRBD2 for D (5 bases). The CDR3 covers 16 residues. The germline CDR1 and CDR2 sequences are SGHRS and YFSETQ. The V end was cut by 1 base, the J end by 0 bases, with 11 bases between.

This clone showed up just once. The chain recombines TRBV6-5 with TRBJ1-1; possibly TRBD1 for D (5 bases). Trimming removed 6 bases from V and 1 base from J, with 9 bases in between. The CDR3 is 13 residues long. From germline, CDR1 is MNHEY and CDR2 SVGAGI. CDR3 region: CASRQAANTEAFF. The CDR3 DNA follows: TGTGCCAGCAGACAGGCGGCGAACACTGAAGCTTTCTTT.

This chain joins TRBV2 and TRBJ1-2; D not resolved. The V end lost 1 base, the J end lost 4 bases, and 7 bases lay between the germline ends. CDR1 and CDR2 (germline): SNHLY, FYNNEI. This CDR3 is 13 amino acids long. In nucleotides, the CDR3 is TGTGCCAGCAGTGAAGGGCACCTCTATGGCTACACCTTC. This sequence encodes CASSEGHLYGYTF.

The rearrangement uses TRBV4-2 and TRBJ1-4; the match to TRBD1 covers 9 bases. The CDR3 is made up of 16 amino acids. J lost 8 bases, V lost 0 bases, and 7 bases had no gene match. Germline-derived CDR1 and CDR2 are LGHNA and YNFKEQ. CDR3 DNA sequence: TGTGCCAGCAGCCAAGATGGGGACAGGGAGGGGGAAAAACTGTTTTTT. Protein product: CASSQDGDREGEKLFF.

The chain is built from TRBV28 and TRBJ1-4; 7 bases are shared with TRBD1. This CDR3 is built from 13 residues. Germline V CDR1 and CDR2: MDHEN, SYDVKM. V was pared by 10 bases and J by 10 bases, with 12 bases of the junction left unmatched. The CDR3 coding sequence is TGTGCCACCTCGACAGGGCCATCGTCAAAACTGTTTTTT. Translation gives CATSTGPSSKLFF.